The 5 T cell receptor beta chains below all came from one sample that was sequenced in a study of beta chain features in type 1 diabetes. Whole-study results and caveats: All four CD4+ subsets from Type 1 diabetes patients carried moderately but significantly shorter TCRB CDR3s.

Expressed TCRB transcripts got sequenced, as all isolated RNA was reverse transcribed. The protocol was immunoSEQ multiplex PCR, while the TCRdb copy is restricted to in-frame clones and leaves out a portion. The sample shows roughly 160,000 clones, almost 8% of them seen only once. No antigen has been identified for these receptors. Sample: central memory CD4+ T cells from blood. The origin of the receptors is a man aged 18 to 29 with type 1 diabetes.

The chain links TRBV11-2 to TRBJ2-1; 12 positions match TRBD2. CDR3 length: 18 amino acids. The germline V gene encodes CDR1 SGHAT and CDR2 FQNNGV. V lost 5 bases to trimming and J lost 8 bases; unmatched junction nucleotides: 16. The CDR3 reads CASSTVGFVGTSGHEQFF. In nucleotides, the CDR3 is TGTGCCAGCAGCACCGTTGGTTTTGTTGGGACTAGCGGGCATGAGCAGTTCTTC.

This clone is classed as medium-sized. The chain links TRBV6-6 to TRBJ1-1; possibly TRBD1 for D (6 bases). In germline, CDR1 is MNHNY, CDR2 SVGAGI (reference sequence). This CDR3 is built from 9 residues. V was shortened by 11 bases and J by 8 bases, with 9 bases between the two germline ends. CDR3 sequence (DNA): TGTGCCGCCGGACAGGAAGCTTTCTTT. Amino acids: CAAGQEAFF.

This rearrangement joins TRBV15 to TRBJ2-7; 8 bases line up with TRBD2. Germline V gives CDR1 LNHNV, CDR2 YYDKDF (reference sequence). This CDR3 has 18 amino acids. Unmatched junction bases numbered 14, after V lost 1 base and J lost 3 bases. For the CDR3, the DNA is TGTGCCACCAGCAGAGTGGCGGGAGGTCAAAGGTTGCGCTACGAGCAGTACTTC. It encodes CATSRVAGGQRLRYEQYF.

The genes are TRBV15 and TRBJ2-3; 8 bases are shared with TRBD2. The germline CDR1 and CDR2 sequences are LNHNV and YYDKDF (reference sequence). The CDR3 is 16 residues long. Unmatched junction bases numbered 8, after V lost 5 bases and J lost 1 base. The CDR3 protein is CATSGTTSGRTDTQYF. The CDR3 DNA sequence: TGTGCCACCAGCGGAACTACTAGCGGACGCACAGATACGCAGTATTTT.

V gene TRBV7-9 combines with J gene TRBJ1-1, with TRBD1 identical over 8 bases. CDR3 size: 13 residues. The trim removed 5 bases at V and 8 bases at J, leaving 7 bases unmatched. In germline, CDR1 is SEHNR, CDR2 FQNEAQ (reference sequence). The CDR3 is CASSPGAGGEAFF. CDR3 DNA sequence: TGTGCCAGCAGCCCGGGAGCAGGGGGCGAAGCTTTCTTT.